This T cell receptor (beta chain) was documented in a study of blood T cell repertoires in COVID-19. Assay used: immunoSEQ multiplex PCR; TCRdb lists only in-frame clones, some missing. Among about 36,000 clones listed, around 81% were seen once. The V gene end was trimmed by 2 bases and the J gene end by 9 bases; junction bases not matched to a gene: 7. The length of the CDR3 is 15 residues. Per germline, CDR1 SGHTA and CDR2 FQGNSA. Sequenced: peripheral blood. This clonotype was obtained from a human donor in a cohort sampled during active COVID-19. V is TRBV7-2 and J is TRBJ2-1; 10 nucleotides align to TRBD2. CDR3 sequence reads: CASSLSGGATVEQFF. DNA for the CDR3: TGTGCCAGCAGCTTAAGCGGGGGGGCCACGGTTGAGCAGTTCTTC.